The 6 T cell receptor beta chains below all came from one sample that was sequenced in a study of OX40 agonist ivuxolimab in advanced cancers. Repertoires were generated with immunoSEQ multiplex PCR, while TCRdb's copy carries only in-frame clones and drops some. The sample contains 59,000 or so clones, approximately 80% of which appear only once. The sequences come from CD4+ or CD8+ T cells sorted from blood, collected in a trial of the OX40 agonist ivuxolimab. The receptors derive from an adult with an advanced solid tumor such as melanoma, head and neck, liver or kidney cancer.

This clone was observed a handful of times. The chain joins TRBV6-1 to TRBJ2-7; 7 bases are a match to TRBD1. Germline V CDR1 and CDR2: MNHNS, SASEGT. V dropped 7 bases and J dropped 4; count of bases not matched to a gene: 10. The CDR3 is 14 amino acids. DNA for the CDR3: TGTGCCAGCAACCTCGGCAGGGGGTCGTACGAGCAGTACTTC. Protein: CASNLGRGSYEQYF.

Regarding this clone: A junction end diverges from the germline sequence, so it may reflect a read error. Other DNA sequences within the sample encode an identical CDR3. This chain connects TRBV18 to TRBJ1-1; 7 bases map to TRBD1. Germline CDR1 reads KGHSH; CDR2 reads LQKENI. The CDR3 sequence is 15 residues long. CDR3 residues: CASSLGTGAKTEAFF. In nucleotides, the CDR3 is TGTGCCAGCTCACTTGGAACAGGGGCGAAAACTGAGGCTTTCTTT.

This clone qualifies as large. The chain has TRBV27 and TRBJ1-5, with no clear D. Trimming removed 4 bases at V and 3 bases at J, with 16 bases between. Per the germline V gene, CDR1 is MNHEY and CDR2 is SMNVEV (reference sequence). CDR3 length: 16 amino acids. Here the CDR3 DNA reads TGTGCCAGCAGTTCCTCGACGGCCCAATACAATCAGCCCCAGCATTTT. It encodes CASSSSTAQYNQPQHF.

This rearrangement joins TRBV6-5 to TRBJ2-7, with 7 nucleotides matching TRBD1. Germline V gives CDR1 MNHEY, CDR2 SVGAGI. The V segment lost 6 bases and the J segment 2 bases; nucleotides outside the gene matches: 10. This CDR3 is 15 amino acids long. The CDR3 loop reads CASSSPRQGAYEQYF. CDR3 bases: TGTGCCAGCAGCTCCCCCAGACAGGGTGCCTACGAGCAGTACTTC.

This clone has more than one count but fewer than ten. J is TRBJ1-1 and V is TRBV9; 9 nucleotides line up with TRBD1. The CDR3 contains 14 residues. Germline-derived CDR1 and CDR2 are SGDLS and YYNGEE. Trimming took 3 bases from V and 7 from J; bases not matched to a gene: 7. The CDR3 DNA is TGTGCCAGCAGCGATGGGACAGGGCCGAGTGAAGCTTTCTTT. This encodes CASSDGTGPSEAFF.

The V gene is TRBV28, the J gene TRBJ2-6; 7 bases fit TRBD2. Looked up from germline, CDR1 is MDHEN and CDR2 is SYDVKM. J gave up 0 bases and V 6 bases, and 8 bases lay outside the gene matches. The CDR3 loop spans 17 amino acids. Here the CDR3 reads CASRETGLPSGANVLTF. CDR3 nucleotides: TGTGCCAGCAGAGAGACGGGACTACCCTCTGGGGCCAACGTCCTGACTTTC.